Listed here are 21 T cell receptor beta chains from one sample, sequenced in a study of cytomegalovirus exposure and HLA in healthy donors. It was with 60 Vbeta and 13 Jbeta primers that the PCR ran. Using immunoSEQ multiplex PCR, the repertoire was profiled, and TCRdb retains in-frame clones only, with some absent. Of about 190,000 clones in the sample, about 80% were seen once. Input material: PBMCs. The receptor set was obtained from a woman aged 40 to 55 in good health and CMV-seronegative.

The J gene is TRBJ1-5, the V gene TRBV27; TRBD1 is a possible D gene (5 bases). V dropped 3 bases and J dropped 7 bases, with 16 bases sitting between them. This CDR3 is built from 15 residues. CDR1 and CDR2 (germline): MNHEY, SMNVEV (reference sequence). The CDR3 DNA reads TGTGCCAGCAGTTTTAGTGCTGGGGCTGGCCAGCCCCAGCATTTT. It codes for CASSFSAGAGQPQHF.

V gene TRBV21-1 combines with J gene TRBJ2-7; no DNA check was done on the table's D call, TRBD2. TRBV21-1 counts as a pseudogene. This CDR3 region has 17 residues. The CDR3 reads CASSKNRTSGNPYEQYV. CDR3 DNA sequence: TGTGCCAGCAGCAAAAACCGAACTAGCGGCAACCCCTACGAGCAGTACGTC.

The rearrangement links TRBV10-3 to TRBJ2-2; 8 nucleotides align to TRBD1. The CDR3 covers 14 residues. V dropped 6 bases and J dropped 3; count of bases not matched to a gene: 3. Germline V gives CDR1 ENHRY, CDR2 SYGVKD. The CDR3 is CAIRMTGDTGELFF. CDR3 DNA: TGTGCCATCAGGATGACAGGGGACACCGGGGAGCTGTTTTTT.

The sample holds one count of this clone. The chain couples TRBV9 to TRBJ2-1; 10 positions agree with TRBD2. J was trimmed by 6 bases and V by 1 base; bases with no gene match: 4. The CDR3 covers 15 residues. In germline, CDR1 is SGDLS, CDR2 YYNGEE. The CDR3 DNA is TGTGCCAGCAGCGTACGAGCGGGAGGGTCCAATGAGCAGTTCTTC. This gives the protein CASSVRAGGSNEQFF.

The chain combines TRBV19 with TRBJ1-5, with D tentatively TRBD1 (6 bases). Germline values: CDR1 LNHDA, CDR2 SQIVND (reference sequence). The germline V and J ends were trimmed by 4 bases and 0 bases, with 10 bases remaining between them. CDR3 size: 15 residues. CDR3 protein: CASSTTGLSNQPQHF. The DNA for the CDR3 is TGTGCCAGTAGTACTACAGGGCTTAGCAATCAGCCCCAGCATTTT. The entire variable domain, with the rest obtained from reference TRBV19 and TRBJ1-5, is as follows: DGGITQSPKYLFRKEGQNVTLSCEQNLNHDAMYWYRQDPGQGLRLIYYSQIVNDFQKGDIAEGYSVSREKKESFPLTVTSAQKNPTAFYLCASSTTGLSNQPQHFGDGTRLSIL.

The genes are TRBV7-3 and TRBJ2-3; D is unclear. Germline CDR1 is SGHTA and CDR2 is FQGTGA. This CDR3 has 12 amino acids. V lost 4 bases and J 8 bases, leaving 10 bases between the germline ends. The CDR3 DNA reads TGTGCCAGCAGCTCATCTAGAGGTACGCAGTATTTT. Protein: CASSSSRGTQYF.

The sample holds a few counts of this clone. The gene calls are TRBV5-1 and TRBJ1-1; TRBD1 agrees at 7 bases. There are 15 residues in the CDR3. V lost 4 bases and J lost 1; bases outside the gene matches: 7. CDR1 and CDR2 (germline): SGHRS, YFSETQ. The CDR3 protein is CASSPFGDRNTEAFF. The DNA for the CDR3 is TGCGCCAGCAGCCCCTTCGGGGACAGGAACACTGAAGCTTTCTTT.

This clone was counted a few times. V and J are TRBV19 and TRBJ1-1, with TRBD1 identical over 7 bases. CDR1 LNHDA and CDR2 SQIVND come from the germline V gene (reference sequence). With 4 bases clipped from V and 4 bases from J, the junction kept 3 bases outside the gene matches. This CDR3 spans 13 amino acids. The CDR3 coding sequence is TGTGCCAGTAGTAATCGACAGGGCACTGAAGCTTTCTTT. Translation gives CASSNRQGTEAFF.

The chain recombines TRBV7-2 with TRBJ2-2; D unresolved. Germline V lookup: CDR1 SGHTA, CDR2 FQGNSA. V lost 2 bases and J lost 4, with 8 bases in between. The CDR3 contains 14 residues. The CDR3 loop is CASSLIPSTGELFF. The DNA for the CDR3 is TGTGCCAGCAGCTTAATCCCCAGCACCGGGGAGCTGTTTTTT.

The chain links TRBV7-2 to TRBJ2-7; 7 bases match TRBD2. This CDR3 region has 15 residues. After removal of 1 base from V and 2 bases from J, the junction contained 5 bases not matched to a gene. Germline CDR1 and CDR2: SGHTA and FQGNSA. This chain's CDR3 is CASSLDSAGAYEQYF. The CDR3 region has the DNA TGTGCCAGCAGCTTAGACTCGGCGGGAGCCTACGAGCAGTACTTC.

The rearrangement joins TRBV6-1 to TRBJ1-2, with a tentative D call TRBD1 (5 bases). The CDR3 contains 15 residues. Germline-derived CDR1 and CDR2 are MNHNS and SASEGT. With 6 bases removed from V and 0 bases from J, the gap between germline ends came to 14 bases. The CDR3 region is CASSRGEVANYGYTF. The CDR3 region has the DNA TGTGCCAGCAGCCGAGGGGAGGTAGCTAACTATGGCTACACCTTC.

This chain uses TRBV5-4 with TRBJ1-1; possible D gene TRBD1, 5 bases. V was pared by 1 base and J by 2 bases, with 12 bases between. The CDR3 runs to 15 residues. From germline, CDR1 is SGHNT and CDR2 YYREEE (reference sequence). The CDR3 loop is CASSLFGRANTEAFF. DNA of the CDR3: TGTGCCAGCAGCTTGTTTGGCAGGGCAAACACTGAAGCTTTCTTT.

The CDR3, as DNA: TGTGCCAGCAGTTTTGGCGGGGCGGGTGTAGATACGCAGTATTTT. Translated, it gives CASSFGGAGVDTQYF. The rearrangement joins TRBV28 to TRBJ2-3; weak D call: TRBD2 (6 bases). Trimming cost V 3 bases and J 5 bases, with 15 bases left between them. CDR1 and CDR2 from the germline V gene are MDHEN and SYDVKM. The CDR3 extends over 15 amino acids.

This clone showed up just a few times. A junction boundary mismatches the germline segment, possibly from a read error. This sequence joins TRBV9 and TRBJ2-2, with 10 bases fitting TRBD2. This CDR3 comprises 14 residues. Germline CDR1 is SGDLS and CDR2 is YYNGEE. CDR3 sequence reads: CASRKLQTSGKLFF. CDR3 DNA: TGTGCCAGCAGAAAGTTACAAACTAGCGGGAAGCTGTTTTTT.

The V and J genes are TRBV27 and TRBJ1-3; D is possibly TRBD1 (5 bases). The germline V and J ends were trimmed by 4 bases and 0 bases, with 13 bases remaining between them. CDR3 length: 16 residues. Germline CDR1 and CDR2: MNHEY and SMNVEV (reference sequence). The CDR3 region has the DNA TGTGCCAGCAGTTCACTCCAGGGATCCTCTGGAAACACCATATATTTT. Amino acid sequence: CASSSLQGSSGNTIYF.

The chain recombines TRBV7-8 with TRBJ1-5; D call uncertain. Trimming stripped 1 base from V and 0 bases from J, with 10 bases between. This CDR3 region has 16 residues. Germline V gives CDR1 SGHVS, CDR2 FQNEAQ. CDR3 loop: CASSLGGGYSNQPQHF. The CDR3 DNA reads TGTGCCAGCAGCTTAGGAGGCGGATATAGCAATCAGCCCCAGCATTTT.

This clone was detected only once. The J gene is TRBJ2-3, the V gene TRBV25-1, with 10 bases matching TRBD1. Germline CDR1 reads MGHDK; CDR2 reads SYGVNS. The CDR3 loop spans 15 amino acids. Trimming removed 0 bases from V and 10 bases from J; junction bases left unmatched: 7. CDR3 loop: CASSEYWDRGGPQYF. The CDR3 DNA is TGTGCCAGCAGTGAATACTGGGACAGGGGTGGTCCGCAGTATTTT.

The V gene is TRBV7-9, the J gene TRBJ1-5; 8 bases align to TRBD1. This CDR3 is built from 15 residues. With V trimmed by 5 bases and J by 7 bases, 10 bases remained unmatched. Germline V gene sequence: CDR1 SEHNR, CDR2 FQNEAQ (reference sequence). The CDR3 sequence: CASSGPTGVGQPQHF. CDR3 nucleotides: TGTGCCAGCAGCGGTCCGACAGGGGTCGGGCAGCCCCAGCATTTT.

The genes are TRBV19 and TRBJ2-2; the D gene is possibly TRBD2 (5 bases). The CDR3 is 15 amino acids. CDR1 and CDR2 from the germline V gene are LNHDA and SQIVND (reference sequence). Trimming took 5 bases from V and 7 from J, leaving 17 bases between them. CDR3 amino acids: CASSLSRGSVGELFF. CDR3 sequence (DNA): TGTGCCAGTAGTCTCTCGAGAGGGTCGGTCGGGGAGCTGTTTTTT.

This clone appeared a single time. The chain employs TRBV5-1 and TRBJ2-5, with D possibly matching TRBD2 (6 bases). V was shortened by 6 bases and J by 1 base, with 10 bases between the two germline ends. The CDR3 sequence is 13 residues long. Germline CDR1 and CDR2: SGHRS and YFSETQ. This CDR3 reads CASKGLPQETQYF. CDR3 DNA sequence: TGCGCCAGCAAAGGACTACCCCAAGAGACCCAGTACTTC.

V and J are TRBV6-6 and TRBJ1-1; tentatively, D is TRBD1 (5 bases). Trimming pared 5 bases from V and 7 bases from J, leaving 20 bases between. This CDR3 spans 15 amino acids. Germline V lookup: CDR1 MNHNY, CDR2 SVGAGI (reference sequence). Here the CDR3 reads CASSPWGRSNDEAFF. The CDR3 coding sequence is TGTGCCAGCAGTCCATGGGGCAGGAGCAACGATGAAGCTTTCTTT.